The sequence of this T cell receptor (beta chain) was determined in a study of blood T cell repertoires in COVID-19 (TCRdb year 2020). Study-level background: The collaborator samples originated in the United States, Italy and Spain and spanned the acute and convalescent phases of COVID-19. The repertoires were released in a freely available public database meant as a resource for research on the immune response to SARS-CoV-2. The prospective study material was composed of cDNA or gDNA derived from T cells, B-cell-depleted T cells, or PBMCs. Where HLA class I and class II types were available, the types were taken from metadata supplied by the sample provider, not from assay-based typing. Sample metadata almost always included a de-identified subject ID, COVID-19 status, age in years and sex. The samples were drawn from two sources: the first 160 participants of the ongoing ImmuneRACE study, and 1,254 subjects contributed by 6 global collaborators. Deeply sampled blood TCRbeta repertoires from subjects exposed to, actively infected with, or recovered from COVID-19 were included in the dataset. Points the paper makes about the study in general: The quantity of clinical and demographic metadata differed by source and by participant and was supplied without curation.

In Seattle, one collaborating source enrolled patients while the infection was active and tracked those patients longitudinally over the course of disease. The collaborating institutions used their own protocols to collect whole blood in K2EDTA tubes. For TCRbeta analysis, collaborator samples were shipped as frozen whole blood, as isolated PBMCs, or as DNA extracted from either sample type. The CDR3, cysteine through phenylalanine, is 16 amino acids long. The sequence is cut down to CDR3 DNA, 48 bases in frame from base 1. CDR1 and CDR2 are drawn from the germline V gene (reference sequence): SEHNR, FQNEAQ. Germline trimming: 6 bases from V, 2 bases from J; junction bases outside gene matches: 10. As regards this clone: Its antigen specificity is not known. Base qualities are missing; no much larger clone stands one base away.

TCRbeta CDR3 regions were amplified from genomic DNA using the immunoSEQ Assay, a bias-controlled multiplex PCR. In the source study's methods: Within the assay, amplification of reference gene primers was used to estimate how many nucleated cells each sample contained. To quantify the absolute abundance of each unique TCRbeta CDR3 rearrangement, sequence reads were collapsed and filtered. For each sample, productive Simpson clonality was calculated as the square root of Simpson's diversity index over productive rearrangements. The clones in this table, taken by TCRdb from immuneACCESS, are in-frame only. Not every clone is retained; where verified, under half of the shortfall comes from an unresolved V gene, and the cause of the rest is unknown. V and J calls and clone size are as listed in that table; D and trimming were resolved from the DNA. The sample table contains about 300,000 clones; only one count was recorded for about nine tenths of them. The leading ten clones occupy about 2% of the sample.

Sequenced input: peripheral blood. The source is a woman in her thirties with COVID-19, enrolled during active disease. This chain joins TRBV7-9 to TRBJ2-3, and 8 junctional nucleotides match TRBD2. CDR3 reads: CASRRPGLETTDTQYF. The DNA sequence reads TGTGCCAGCAGACGGCCGGGACTAGAAACCACAGATACGCAGTATTTT. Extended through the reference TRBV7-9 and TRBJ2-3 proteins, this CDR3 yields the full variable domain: DTGVSQNPRHKITKRGQNVTFRCDPISEHNRLYWYRQTLGQGPEFLTYFQNEAQLEKSRLLSDRFSAERPKGSFSTLEIQRTEQGDSAMYLCASRRPGLETTDTQYFGPGTRLTVL.